The rows below give T cell receptor beta chains drawn from one sample of a study of T cell changes during pregnancy in multiple sclerosis. Using immunoSEQ multiplex PCR, the repertoire was profiled, and TCRdb retains in-frame clones only, with some absent. The sample lists around 23,000 clones, more than 75% occurring once. The sequenced sample was CD8+ T cells from peripheral blood mononuclear cells, obtained in the third trimester of pregnancy. These receptors came from a female donor in good health, enrolled as a control in a pregnancy study. Both conserved end residues are part of each CDR3.

cdr3_aa j_call v_call
CASSLYPAGTRWETQYF TRBJ2-5 TRBV5-1
CASSLTTPTSGSTYEQYF TRBJ2-7 TRBV14
CASSLVTGGYEQYF TRBJ2-7 TRBV7-2
CASSVVEKSTDTQYF TRBJ2-3 TRBV9
CASIQTGWLVPGQFF TRBJ2-1 TRBV28
CASSDVGPGYEQYF TRBJ2-7 TRBV2
CASSGLDPQETQYF TRBJ2-5 TRBV2
CASSTPGDRDTQYF TRBJ2-3 TRBV7-9
CASSPGTSGYEQYF TRBJ2-7 TRBV19
CASSYSTGYGYTF TRBJ1-2 TRBV6-5
CASSLAGEYTEAFF TRBJ1-1 TRBV27
CASADPDTFNSPLHF TRBJ1-6 TRBV7-9
CASSPASRVEKLFF TRBJ1-4 TRBV18
CASSYGQYEQYF TRBJ2-7 TRBV5-4
CASPGGNTEAFF TRBJ1-1 TRBV2
CASSLGTGSYEQYF TRBJ2-7 TRBV7-8
CASSLTPGTHPGSSYNEQFF TRBJ2-1 TRBV27
CASSFSTGGREQFF TRBJ2-1 TRBV27
CASSQTATNEKLFF TRBJ1-4 TRBV4-2
CASFSSSYEQYF TRBJ2-7 TRBV27
CASSLTTGGNQPQHF TRBJ1-5 TRBV27
CASSYGASYGYTF TRBJ1-2 TRBV6-5
CASSSRTGTISYEQYF TRBJ2-7 TRBV28
CASSLAARGWDTQYF TRBJ2-3 TRBV5-6
CASSPPRDEQFF TRBJ2-1 TRBV7-9
CASSSIGQDRYNQPQHF TRBJ1-5 TRBV28
CASSQITGSSYEQYF TRBJ2-7 TRBV27
CASSLSAGFIAFTEAFF TRBJ1-1 TRBV27
CASSSETSRGSNQPQHF TRBJ1-5 TRBV7-9
CASSSDKGQGGWSDTQYF TRBJ2-3 TRBV28
CASGGQGTSYEQYF TRBJ2-7 TRBV27